The 21 T cell receptor beta chains in this list originate from one sample, sequenced in a study of follicular helper T cells after annual influenza vaccination. Assay used: immunoSEQ multiplex PCR; TCRdb lists only in-frame clones, some missing. The data hold approximately 11,000 clones, with roughly 80% observed a single time. The sequences come from CXCR5- memory CD4+ T cells sorted from blood, collected 6 weeks after influenza vaccination. Receptors were obtained from an adult who received the influenza vaccine.

The V call is TRBV19, the J call TRBJ2-1; tentatively, D is TRBD2 (7 bases). Trimming took off 0 bases at V and 4 bases at J, with 19 bases between the two ends. CDR3 length: 18 residues. CDR1 and CDR2 (germline): LNHDA, SQIVND (reference sequence). The CDR3 is CASSIDLSTGGRYNEQFF. The CDR3 DNA follows: TGTGCCAGTAGTATAGATCTCTCTACGGGGGGCCGGTACAATGAGCAGTTCTTC.

This chain joins TRBV11-3 and TRBJ2-5, with 10 bases aligning to TRBD1. Germline CDR1 is SGHNT and CDR2 is YENEEA. CDR3 length equals 16 residues. V lost 4 bases to trimming and J lost 1 base; unmatched junction nucleotides: 6. The CDR3 loop reads CASSSSTGGGQETQYF. In DNA form, the CDR3 reads TGTGCCAGCAGCTCCTCGACAGGGGGCGGCCAAGAGACCCAGTACTTC.

This clone showed up just a few times. The chain couples TRBV28 to TRBJ1-2; D might be TRBD1 (5 bases). V was clipped by 6 bases and J by 5 bases, with 16 bases between them. The CDR3 is 14 amino acids. CDR1 is MDHEN and CDR2 is SYDVKM in the germline V gene. The CDR3 DNA follows: TGTGCCAGCAGCCTAGTCCGGAGGGGTTATGGCTACACCTTC. This encodes CASSLVRRGYGYTF.

This chain uses TRBV19 with TRBJ2-5; possibly TRBD1 for D (6 bases). Germline lookup yields CDR1 LNHDA and CDR2 SQIVND (reference sequence). With 6 bases removed from V and 7 bases from J, the gap between germline ends came to 18 bases. This CDR3 has 14 residues. CDR3 protein: CASSQTREGGTQYF. The CDR3 DNA follows: TGTGCCAGTAGCCAAACTCGAGAAGGGGGGACCCAGTACTTC. Supplemented by reference TRBV19 and TRBJ2-5, the full variable domain reads DGGITQSPKYLFRKEGQNVTLSCEQNLNHDAMYWYRQDPGQGLRLIYYSQIVNDFQKGDIAEGYSVSREKKESFPLTVTSAQKNPTAFYLCASSQTREGGTQYFGPGTRLLVL.

The chain couples TRBV18 to TRBJ2-2, with 12 bases identical to TRBD1. The V and J ends lost 3 bases and 4 bases, in that order; junction bases with no gene match: 6. The CDR3 is 17 residues long. CDR1 is KGHSH and CDR2 is LQKENI in the germline V gene. CDR3 nucleotides: TGTGCCAGCTCACCGGGACAGGGGGCGCGCGGCACCGGGGAGCTGTTTTTT. It specifies CASSPGQGARGTGELFF.

The V call is TRBV7-2, the J call TRBJ2-7; D may be TRBD2 (6 bases). Trimming shortened V by 5 bases and J by 5 bases, and 16 bases separated the two germline ends. CDR3 length: 14 amino acids. CDR1 is SGHTA, CDR2 FQGNSA, per germline. The CDR3 sequence is CASSLLGTRNEQYF. DNA for the CDR3: TGTGCCAGCAGCCTCCTAGGGACTCGCAACGAGCAGTACTTC.

The rearrangement uses TRBV20-1 and TRBJ2-5, with D uncertain. The germline V gene has CDR1 DFQATT and CDR2 SNEGSKA (reference sequence). The CDR3 totals 11 residues. Trimming shortened V by 1 base and J by 6 bases, and 6 bases separated the two germline ends. DNA of the CDR3: TGCAGTGCTAGAGGGAAACAGACCCAGTACTTC. Its translation: CSARGKQTQYF.

CDR3 DNA sequence: TGTGCCAGCAGCCTAACTGGCCCAACTAATGAAAAACTGTTTTTT. This translates into CASSLTGPTNEKLFF. The chain couples TRBV7-2 to TRBJ1-4; D remains unclear. The CDR3 runs to 15 residues. V lost 5 bases, J lost 0 bases, and 10 bases lay in between. CDR1 and CDR2 (germline): SGHTA, FQGNSA.

This rearrangement joins TRBV5-1 to TRBJ2-6, with a tentative D call TRBD1 (5 bases). The V end lost 5 bases, the J end lost 0 bases, and 9 bases lay between the germline ends. CDR1 is SGHRS and CDR2 is YFSETQ in the germline V gene. This CDR3 region has 15 residues. DNA for the CDR3: TGCGCCAGCAGGACAGCATCCTCTGGGGCCAACGTCCTGACTTTC. Residues: CASRTASSGANVLTF.

The J gene is TRBJ2-3, the V gene TRBV7-2; D uncertain. The CDR3 loop spans 15 amino acids. Per germline, CDR1 SGHTA and CDR2 FQGNSA. With 5 bases removed from V and 2 bases from J, the gap between germline ends came to 14 bases. Written as DNA, the CDR3 is TGTGCCAGCAGCCCCAGATACCTTTACACAGATACGCAGTATTTT. Translated, it gives CASSPRYLYTDTQYF.

V is TRBV4-3 and J is TRBJ2-2; D perhaps matches TRBD2 (6 bases). Trimming removed 4 bases from V and 7 bases from J, with 19 bases in between. The CDR3 spans 16 residues. The germline V gene encodes CDR1 LGHNA and CDR2 YSLEER. CDR3 DNA: TGCGCCAGCAGCCGCGCACCCGGGACTTCCTACGGGGAGCTGTTTTTT. Translated: CASSRAPGTSYGELFF.

The chain has TRBV6-5 and TRBJ1-2, with 7 bases matching TRBD1. Germline CDR1 reads MNHEY; CDR2 reads SVGAGI. Germline trimming cut 5 bases from V and 1 base from J; bases unmatched to any gene: 7. The CDR3 length is 15 residues. The CDR3 protein is CASSGGQIFNYGYTF. CDR3 sequence (DNA): TGTGCCAGCAGTGGGGGACAGATCTTTAACTATGGCTACACCTTC.

The chain employs TRBV5-1 and TRBJ2-2, with D possibly being TRBD2 (5 bases). V gave up 8 bases and J gave up 0 bases, with 8 bases separating them. This CDR3 is built from 13 residues. In germline, CDR1 is SGHRS, CDR2 YFSETQ. As DNA, the CDR3 is TGCGCCAGTAGCGCAACGAACACCGGGGAGCTGTTTTTT. Amino acids: CASSATNTGELFF.

The J gene is TRBJ2-5, the V gene TRBV7-2; TRBD2 matches 10 bases. The CDR3 is made up of 14 amino acids. CDR1 and CDR2 from the germline V gene are SGHTA and FQGNSA. The J segment lost 5 bases and the V segment lost 3 bases, leaving 3 bases of the junction unmatched. The CDR3 is CASSLTSGRETQYF. CDR3 coding DNA: TGTGCCAGCAGCTTGACTAGCGGGCGGGAGACCCAGTACTTC.

V is TRBV2 and J is TRBJ1-2; D is unclear. Deletions cut 5 bases from V and 7 bases from J, with 11 bases between. The CDR3 runs to 12 residues. The germline gives CDR1 SNHLY, CDR2 FYNNEI. Written as DNA, the CDR3 is TGTGCCAGCAGTTACGCCGGGTCTGGCTACACCTTC. Its protein product is CASSYAGSGYTF.

Only one count was recorded for this clone. The gene calls are TRBV9 and TRBJ1-5, with D possibly TRBD1 on 5 matching bases. Germline V CDR1 and CDR2: SGDLS, YYNGEE. Between the trimmed V and J ends, which lost 4 bases and 0 bases, there was a span of 11 bases. This CDR3 region has 15 residues. The CDR3 is CASSPTGGSNQPQHF. In DNA form, the CDR3 reads TGTGCCAGCAGCCCTACGGGGGGTAGCAATCAGCCCCAGCATTTT.

V usage is TRBV7-9 and J usage is TRBJ2-1; 9 bases agree with TRBD2. The CDR3 runs 19 residues. Looked up from germline, CDR1 is SEHNR and CDR2 is FQNEAQ (reference sequence). J gave up 0 bases and V 2 bases, and 11 bases lay outside the gene matches. The CDR3 here is CASSLSGLAGMSSYNEQFF. The CDR3 DNA reads TGTGCCAGCAGCTTATCCGGCCTAGCGGGAATGAGCTCCTACAATGAGCAGTTCTTC.

CDR3 nucleotide sequence: TGCGCCAGCAGCCAAGATCCGGGGCTAAATCAGCCCCAGCATTTT. As protein: CASSQDPGLNQPQHF. V and J are TRBV4-1 and TRBJ1-5, with D perhaps TRBD1 (5 bases). Germline CDR1 and CDR2: MGHRA and YSYEKL. The CDR3 is made up of 15 amino acids. The V gene lost 0 bases and the J gene lost 4 bases, with 10 bases spanning the gap.

This clone came up a few times. The chain combines TRBV7-2 with TRBJ2-7; possibly TRBD1 or TRBD2 for D (7 bases each). Germline V gene sequence: CDR1 SGHTA, CDR2 FQGNSA. This CDR3 comprises 15 residues. V gave up 4 bases and J gave up 7 bases, with 20 bases separating them. CDR3 residues: CASSSRGGGPVEQYF. The CDR3 region has the DNA TGTGCCAGCAGCTCCAGGGGAGGGGGCCCTGTGGAGCAGTACTTC.

This clone was seen only once. The J gene is TRBJ2-7, the V gene TRBV11-2; D is tentatively TRBD1 or TRBD2 (5 bases each). Germline CDR1 and CDR2: SGHAT and FQNNGV. Trimming pared 5 bases from V and 7 bases from J, leaving 18 bases between. The CDR3 length is 14 residues. The CDR3 nucleotides are TGTGCCAGCAGCCAGGGACGAACTACCAAAGAGCAGTACTTC. It specifies CASSQGRTTKEQYF.

V and J are TRBV18 and TRBJ2-5; D possibly corresponds to TRBD1 (5 bases). Trimming took off 4 bases at V and 3 bases at J, with 12 bases between the two ends. This CDR3 is built from 14 residues. CDR1 is KGHSH, CDR2 LQKENI, per germline. The CDR3 DNA reads TGTGCCAGCTCACTGACTCCAGGGAAAGAGACCCAGTACTTC. This encodes CASSLTPGKETQYF.